These 7 T cell receptor beta chains were sequenced from one sample in a study of cytomegalovirus exposure and HLA in healthy donors. Amplification used 60 Vbeta primers and 13 Jbeta primers. The protocol was immunoSEQ multiplex PCR, while the TCRdb copy is restricted to in-frame clones and leaves out a portion. Here the sample spans more than 150,000 clones, roughly 80% being singletons. Sequencing was performed on PBMCs. These receptors were taken from a man between 40 and 49 years old in good health and CMV-seropositive.

V gene TRBV6-5 combines with J gene TRBJ2-5, with 9 bases fitting TRBD1. The germline CDR1 and CDR2 sequences are MNHEY and SVGAGI. The CDR3 is 14 amino acids. Losses at the gene ends were 6 bases for V and 5 bases for J; bases not matched to a gene: 7. CDR3: CASRKQGARETQYF. CDR3 coding DNA: TGTGCCAGCAGGAAACAGGGGGCAAGGGAGACCCAGTACTTC.

V gene TRBV10-3 combines with J gene TRBJ2-7; TRBD2 aligns across 7 bases. The junction had 5 bases not matched to a gene; V was cut back by 0 bases and J by 0 bases. Germline CDR1 ENHRY, CDR2 SYGVKD. The CDR3 covers 16 residues. The CDR3 region is CAISESKGGSSYEQYF. DNA of the CDR3: TGTGCCATCAGTGAGTCGAAAGGCGGGAGCTCCTACGAGCAGTACTTC.

This clone appeared a few times. The chain carries TRBV10-3 and TRBJ1-2; 7 nucleotides match TRBD1. Germline V lookup: CDR1 ENHRY, CDR2 SYGVKD. This CDR3 has 15 residues. With V trimmed by 4 bases and J by 4 bases, 9 bases remained unmatched. The CDR3 spells CAISGEQGKPYGYTF. DNA for the CDR3: TGTGCCATCAGTGGTGAACAGGGGAAGCCCTATGGCTACACCTTC.

Here the CDR3 DNA reads TGTGCCAGCAGCAAAACCGGGACTAGCACCTACGAGCAGTACTTC. It encodes CASSKTGTSTYEQYF. The J gene is TRBJ2-7, the V gene TRBV7-8; 9 bases fit TRBD2. After removal of 5 bases from V and 2 bases from J, the junction contained 7 bases not matched to a gene. CDR1 is SGHVS, CDR2 FQNEAQ, per germline. The CDR3 totals 15 residues.

This clone was seen a handful of times. CDR3 DNA sequence: TGTGCCAGCAGTTCAAATAGTAAACCATATGGCTACACCTTC. It codes for CASSSNSKPYGYTF. The gene calls are TRBV6-5 and TRBJ1-2; D gene ambiguous. V dropped 4 bases and J dropped 5 bases, with 14 bases sitting between them. The CDR3 contains 14 residues. Germline CDR1 and CDR2: MNHEY and SVGAGI.

The gene calls are TRBV19 and TRBJ2-5, with D tentatively TRBD2 (5 bases). The DNA end is a closer match to TRBJ2-7, so the J assignment may be wrong. The CDR3 contains 14 residues. Germline V gene lookup returns CDR1 LNHDA and CDR2 SQIVND (reference sequence). The CDR3 nucleotides read TGTGCCAGTAGTATATCTCCGGGGAGCTACGAGCAGTACTTC. This translates into CASSISPGSYEQYF.

The chain joins TRBV30 to TRBJ1-3, with D perhaps TRBD1 (6 bases). Germline lookup yields CDR1 GTSNPN and CDR2 SVGIG (reference sequence). Trimming took off 3 bases at V and 4 bases at J, with 16 bases between the two ends. This CDR3 is 15 amino acids long. CDR3 loop: CAWRELEQGGNTIYF. The DNA of the CDR3 is TGTGCCTGGAGGGAACTGGAACAGGGAGGAAACACCATATATTTT.